The next 8 T cell receptor beta chains were all read from a single sample in a study of glioma-infiltrating T cells. TCR alpha and beta CDR3 regions were amplified from RNA using iRepertoire nested multiplex PCR. One entry per CDR3 protein, called by TCRdb with MiXCR from the multiplex PCR reads. The sample lists about 410,000 distinct CDR3 sequences; roughly 41% were seen once. Input material: glioma tissue, nonneoplastic brain tissue, or PBMCs (not recorded which). These receptors were obtained from a human donor with low-grade glioma or glioblastoma, undergoing nonglioma brain surgery, or in good health (not recorded which).

Many counts were recorded for this clonotype. The chain carries TRBV20-1 and TRBJ1-6, with a tentative D call TRBD1 (5 bases). The CDR3 is 13 amino acids. Trimming cost V 4 bases and J 7 bases, with 11 bases left between them. Germline V CDR1 and CDR2: DFQATT, SNEGSKA (reference sequence). CDR3 protein: CSATGDGNSPLHF. The CDR3 DNA sequence: TGCAGTGCTACCGGGGACGGGAATTCACCCCTCCACTTT.

The chain couples TRBV25-1 to TRBJ1-4; tentatively, D is TRBD1 (5 bases). Germline V gives CDR1 MGHDK, CDR2 SYGVNS. The V and J ends lost 9 bases and 8 bases respectively, with 19 bases between them. The CDR3 runs 14 residues. The DNA of the CDR3 is TGTGCCAGAAGTTTCAATTCCAGGGTGGAAAAACTGTTTTTT. Its protein is CARSFNSRVEKLFF. Supplemented by reference TRBV25-1 and TRBJ1-4, the full variable domain reads EADIYQTPRYLVIGTGKKITLECSQTMGHDKMYWYQQDPGMELHLIHYSYGVNSTEKGDLSSESTVSRIRTEHFPLTLESARPSHTSQYLCARSFNSRVEKLFFGSGTQLSVL.

This clonotype was counted once. The J gene is TRBJ2-7, the V gene TRBV7-2; tentative D call: TRBD1 (5 bases). V was shortened by 4 bases and J by 4 bases, with 8 bases between the two germline ends. Germline V gene sequence: CDR1 SGHTA, CDR2 FQGNSA. This CDR3 spans 12 amino acids. The CDR3 DNA sequence: TGTGCCAGCAGCTATCAGGGTTACGAGCAGTACTTC. Residues: CASSYQGYEQYF.

This clonotype was observed many times. The V gene is TRBV2, the J gene TRBJ1-1, with D maybe TRBD1 (5 bases). V was clipped by 3 bases and J by 3 bases, with 17 bases between them. Germline CDR1 SNHLY, CDR2 FYNNEI. CDR3 length: 16 amino acids. The CDR3 sequence is CASSEGSGTPDTEAFF. For the CDR3, the DNA is TGTGCCAGCAGTGAGGGGTCGGGGACCCCGGACACTGAAGCTTTCTTT. The full variable domain, completed using reference TRBV2 and TRBJ1-1, is EPEVTQTPSHQVTQMGQEVILRCVPISNHLYFYWYRQILGQKVEFLVSFYNNEISEKSEIFDDQFSVERPDGSNFTLKIRSTKLEDSAMYFCASSEGSGTPDTEAFFGQGTRLTVV.

The rearrangement links TRBV6-2 or TRBV6-3 to TRBJ2-7, with 8 bases aligning to TRBD1. The J call is in doubt because the DNA end fits TRBJ2-1 better. Germline V gene sequence: CDR1 MNHEY, CDR2 SVGEGT. The CDR3 has 15 residues. The CDR3 DNA reads TGTGCCAGCTATCAGACAGGGGTGGCGGAGAATGAGCAGTTCTTC. Protein product: CASYQTGVAENEQFF.

This chain uses TRBV5-4 with TRBJ2-1, with D unresolved. This CDR3 region has 13 residues. Trimming took 3 bases from V and 7 from J, leaving 11 bases between them. The V gene's germline CDR1 is SGHNT and CDR2 YYREEE (reference sequence). The CDR3, as DNA: TGTGCCAGCAGCTCACCCCGCCGGAATGAGCAGTTCTTC. Its translation: CASSSPRRNEQFF.

This clonotype was counted many times. The chain uses TRBV25-1 and TRBJ1-6; no firm D call. Looked up from germline, CDR1 is MGHDK and CDR2 is SYGVNS. The CDR3 covers 17 residues. V lost 5 bases and J lost 2, with 16 bases in between. The CDR3: CASSPRSLYTYNSPLHF. As DNA, the CDR3 is TGTGCCAGCAGTCCCCGCAGCCTCTATACCTATAATTCACCCCTCCACTTT.

V is TRBV7-9 and J is TRBJ2-1; 14 positions agree with TRBD2. Germline loops: CDR1 SEHNR, CDR2 FQNEAQ (reference sequence). CDR3 length equals 18 residues. J lost 8 bases, V lost 5 bases, and 14 bases had no gene match. For the CDR3, the DNA is TGTGCCAGCAGCCACAAGTGGAGACTAGCGGGAGGGCGGGATGAGCAGTTCTTC. Residues: CASSHKWRLAGGRDEQFF.